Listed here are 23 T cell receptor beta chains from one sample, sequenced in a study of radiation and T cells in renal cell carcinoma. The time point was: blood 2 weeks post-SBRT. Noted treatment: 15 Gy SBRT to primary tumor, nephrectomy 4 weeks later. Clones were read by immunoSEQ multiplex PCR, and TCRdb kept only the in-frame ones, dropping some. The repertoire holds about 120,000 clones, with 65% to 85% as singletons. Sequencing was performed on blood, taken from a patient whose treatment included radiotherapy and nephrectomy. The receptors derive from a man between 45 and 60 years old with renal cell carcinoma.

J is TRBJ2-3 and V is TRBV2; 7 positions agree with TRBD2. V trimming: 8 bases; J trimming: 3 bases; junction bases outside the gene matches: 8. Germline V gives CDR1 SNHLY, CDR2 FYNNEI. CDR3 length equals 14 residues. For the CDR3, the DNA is TGTGCCAGCGGGGGTAGGACTAGAACAGATACGCAGTATTTT. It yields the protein CASGGRTRTDTQYF.

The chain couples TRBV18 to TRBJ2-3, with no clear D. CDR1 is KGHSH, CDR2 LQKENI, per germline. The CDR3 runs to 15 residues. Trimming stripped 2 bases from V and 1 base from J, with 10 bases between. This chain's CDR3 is CASSPSQARTDTQYF. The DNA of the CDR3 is TGTGCCAGCTCACCATCTCAGGCCCGCACAGATACGCAGTATTTT.

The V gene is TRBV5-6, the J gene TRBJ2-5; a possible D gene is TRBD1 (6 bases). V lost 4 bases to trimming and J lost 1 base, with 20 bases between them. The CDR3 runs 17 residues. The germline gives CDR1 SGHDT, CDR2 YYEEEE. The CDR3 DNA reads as TGTGCCAGCAGCCGAATAGGGGGTGGAGTGGGCCAAGAGACCCAGTACTTC. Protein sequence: CASSRIGGGVGQETQYF.

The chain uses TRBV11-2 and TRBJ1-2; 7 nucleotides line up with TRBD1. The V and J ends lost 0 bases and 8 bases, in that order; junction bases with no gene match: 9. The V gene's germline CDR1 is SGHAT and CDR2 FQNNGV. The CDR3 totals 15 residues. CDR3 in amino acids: CASSLDRMQGGGYTF. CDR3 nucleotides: TGTGCCAGCAGCTTAGATCGGATGCAAGGGGGCGGCTACACCTTC.

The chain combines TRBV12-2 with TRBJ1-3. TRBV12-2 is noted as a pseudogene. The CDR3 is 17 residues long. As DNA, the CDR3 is TGTGCAAGTCGCCCGGGGGCAGGACTTCCCTCTGGAAACACCATATATTTT. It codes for CASRPGAGLPSGNTIYF.

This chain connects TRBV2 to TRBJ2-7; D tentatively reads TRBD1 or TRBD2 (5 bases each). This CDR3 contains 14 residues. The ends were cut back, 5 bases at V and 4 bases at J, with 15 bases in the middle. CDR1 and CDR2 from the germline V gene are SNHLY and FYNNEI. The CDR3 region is CASSSGTTLYEQYF. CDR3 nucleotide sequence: TGTGCCAGCAGTTCCGGGACCACGCTGTACGAGCAGTACTTC.

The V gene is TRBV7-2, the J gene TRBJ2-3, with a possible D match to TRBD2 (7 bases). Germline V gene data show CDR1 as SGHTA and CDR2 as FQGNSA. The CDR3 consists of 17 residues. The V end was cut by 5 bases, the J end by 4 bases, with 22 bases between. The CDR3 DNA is TGTGCCAGCAGCCGATATACGATAGGGGGGGCTGCAGATACGCAGTATTTT. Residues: CASSRYTIGGAADTQYF.

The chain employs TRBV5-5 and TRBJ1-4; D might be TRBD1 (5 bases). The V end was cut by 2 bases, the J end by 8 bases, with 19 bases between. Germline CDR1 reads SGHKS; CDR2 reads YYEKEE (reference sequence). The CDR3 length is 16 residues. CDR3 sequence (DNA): TGTGCCAGCAGCTTAAGACAGACTCTTTATGGAGAAAAACTGTTTTTT. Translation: CASSLRQTLYGEKLFF.

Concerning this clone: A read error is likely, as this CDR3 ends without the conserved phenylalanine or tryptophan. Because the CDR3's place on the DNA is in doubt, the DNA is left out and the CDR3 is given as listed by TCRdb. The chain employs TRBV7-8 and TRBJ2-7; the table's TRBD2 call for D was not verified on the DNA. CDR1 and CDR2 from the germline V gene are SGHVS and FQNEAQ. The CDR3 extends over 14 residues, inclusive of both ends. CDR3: CASSLEVSGKLSSL.

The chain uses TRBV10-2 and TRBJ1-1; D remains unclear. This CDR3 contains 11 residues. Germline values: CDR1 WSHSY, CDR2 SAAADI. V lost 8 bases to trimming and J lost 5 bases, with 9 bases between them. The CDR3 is CASGPGTEAFF. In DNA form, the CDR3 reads TGCGCCAGCGGGCCTGGGACTGAAGCTTTCTTT.

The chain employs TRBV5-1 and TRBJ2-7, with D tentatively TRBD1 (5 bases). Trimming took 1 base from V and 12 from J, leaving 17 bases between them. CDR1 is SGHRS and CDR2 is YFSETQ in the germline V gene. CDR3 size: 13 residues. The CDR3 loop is CASSLYTQGVLYF. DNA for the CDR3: TGCGCCAGCAGCTTGTATACCCAAGGGGTTTTGTACTTC. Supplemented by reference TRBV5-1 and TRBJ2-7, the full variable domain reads KAGVTQTPRYLIKTRGQQVTLSCSPISGHRSVSWYQQTPGQGLQFLFEYFSETQRNKGNFPGRFSGRQFSNSRSEMNVSTLELGDSALYLCASSLYTQGVLYFGPGTRLTVT.

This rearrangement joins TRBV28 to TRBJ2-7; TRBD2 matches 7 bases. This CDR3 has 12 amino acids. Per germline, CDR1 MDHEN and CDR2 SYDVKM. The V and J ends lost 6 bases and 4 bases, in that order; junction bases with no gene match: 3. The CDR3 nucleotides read TGTGCCAGCAGCCGGGGGGATTACGAGCAGTACTTC. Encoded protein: CASSRGDYEQYF. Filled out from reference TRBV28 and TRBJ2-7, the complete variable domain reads DVKVTQSSRYLVKRTGEKVFLECVQDMDHENMFWYRQDPGLGLRLIYFSYDVKMKEKGDIPEGYSVSREKKERFSLILESASTNQTSMYLCASSRGDYEQYFGPGTRLTVT.

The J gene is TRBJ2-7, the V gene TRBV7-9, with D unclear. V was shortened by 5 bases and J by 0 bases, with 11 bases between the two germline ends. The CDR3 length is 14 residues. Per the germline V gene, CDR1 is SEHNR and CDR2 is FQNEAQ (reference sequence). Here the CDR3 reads CASSPPPLSYEQYF. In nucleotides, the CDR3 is TGTGCCAGCAGCCCCCCGCCCCTCTCCTACGAGCAGTACTTC.

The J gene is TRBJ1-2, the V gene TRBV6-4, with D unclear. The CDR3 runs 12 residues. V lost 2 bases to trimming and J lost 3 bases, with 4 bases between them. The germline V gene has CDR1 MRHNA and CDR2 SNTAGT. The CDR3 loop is CASSDRYYGYTF. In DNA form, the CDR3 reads TGTGCCAGCAGTGACCGCTACTATGGCTACACCTTC.

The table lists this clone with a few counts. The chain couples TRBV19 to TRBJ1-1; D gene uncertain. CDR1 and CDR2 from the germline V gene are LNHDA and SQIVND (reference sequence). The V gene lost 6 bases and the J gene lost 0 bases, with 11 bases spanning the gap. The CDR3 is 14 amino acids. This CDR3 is CASSQGLVNTEAFF. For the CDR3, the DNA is TGTGCCAGTAGCCAAGGACTGGTGAACACTGAAGCTTTCTTT.

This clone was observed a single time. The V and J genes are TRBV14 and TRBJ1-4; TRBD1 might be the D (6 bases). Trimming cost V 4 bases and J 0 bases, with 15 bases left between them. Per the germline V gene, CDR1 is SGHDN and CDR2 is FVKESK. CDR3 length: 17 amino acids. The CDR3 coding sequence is TGTGCCAGCAGCCGATACACAGGGAGTTCAACTAATGAAAAACTGTTTTTT. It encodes CASSRYTGSSTNEKLFF. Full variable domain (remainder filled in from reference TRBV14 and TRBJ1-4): EAGVTQFPSHSVIEKGQTVTLRCDPISGHDNLYWYRRVMGKEIKFLLHFVKESKQDESGMPNNRFLAERTGGTYSTLKVQPAELEDSGVYFCASSRYTGSSTNEKLFFGSGTQLSVL.

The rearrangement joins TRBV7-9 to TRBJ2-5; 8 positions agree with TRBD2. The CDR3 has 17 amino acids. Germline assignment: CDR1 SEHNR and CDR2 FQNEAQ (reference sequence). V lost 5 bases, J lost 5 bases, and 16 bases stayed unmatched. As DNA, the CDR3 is TGTGCCAGCAGCCCAGCGGGGGTGGTAACCCTGCGGGAGACCCAGTACTTC. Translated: CASSPAGVVTLRETQYF.

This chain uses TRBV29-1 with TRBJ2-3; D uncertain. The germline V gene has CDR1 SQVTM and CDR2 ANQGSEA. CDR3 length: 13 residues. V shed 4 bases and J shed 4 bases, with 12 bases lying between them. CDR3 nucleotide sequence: TGCAGCGTTGTTATTAGCCGGGCAGATACGCAGTATTTT. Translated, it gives CSVVISRADTQYF.

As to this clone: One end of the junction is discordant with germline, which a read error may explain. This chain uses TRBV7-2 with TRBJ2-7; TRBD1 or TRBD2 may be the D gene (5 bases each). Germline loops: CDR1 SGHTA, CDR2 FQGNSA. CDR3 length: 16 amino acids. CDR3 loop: CASNLVGAGSSYEQYF. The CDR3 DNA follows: TGTGCCAGCAACTTAGTCGGGGCAGGGAGCTCCTACGAGCAGTACTTC.

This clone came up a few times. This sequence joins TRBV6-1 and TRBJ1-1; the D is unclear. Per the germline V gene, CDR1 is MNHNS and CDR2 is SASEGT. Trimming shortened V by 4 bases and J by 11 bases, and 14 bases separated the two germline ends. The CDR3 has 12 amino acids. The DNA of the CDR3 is TGTGCCAGCAGTGTGATGAGGGCGCGGGCTTTCTTT. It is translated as CASSVMRARAFF.

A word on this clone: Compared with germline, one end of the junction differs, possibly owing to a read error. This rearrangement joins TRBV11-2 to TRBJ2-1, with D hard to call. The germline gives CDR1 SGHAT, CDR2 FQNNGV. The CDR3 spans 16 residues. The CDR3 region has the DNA TGTGCCAGCAGCTTAGCTGGGCAGGTCTCCCACAATGAGCAGTTCTTC. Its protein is CASSLAGQVSHNEQFF. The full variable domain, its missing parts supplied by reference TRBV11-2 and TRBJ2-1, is EAGVAQSPRYKIIEKRQSVAFWCNPISGHATLYWYQQILGQGPKLLIQFQNNGVVDDSQLPKDRFSAERLKGVDSTLKIQPAKLEDSAVYLCASSLAGQVSHNEQFFGPGTRLTVL.

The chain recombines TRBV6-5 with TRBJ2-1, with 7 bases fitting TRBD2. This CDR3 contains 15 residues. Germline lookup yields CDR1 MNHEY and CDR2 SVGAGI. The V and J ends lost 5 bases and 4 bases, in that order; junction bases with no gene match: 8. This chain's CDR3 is CASSPPAGTYNEQFF. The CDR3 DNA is TGTGCCAGCAGTCCACCAGCGGGAACATACAATGAGCAGTTCTTC.

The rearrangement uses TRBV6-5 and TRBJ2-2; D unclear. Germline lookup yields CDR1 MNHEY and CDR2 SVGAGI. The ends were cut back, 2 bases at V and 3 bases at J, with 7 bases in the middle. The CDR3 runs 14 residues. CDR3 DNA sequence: TGTGCCAGCAGTTACGGGTTTCACACCGGGGAGCTGTTTTTT. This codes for CASSYGFHTGELFF.